This TCR beta chain was captured by sequencing in a study of T cells after yellow fever vaccination. Study-level background: It was SMART-Seq v4 Ultra Low Input that prepared the fractions with low cell numbers.

The study made its TCR cDNA through 5'RACE template switching. That step introduced a universal primer site along with UMIs. From the 5' RACE reads, TCRdb called clonotypes with MiXCR, one entry per CDR3 protein. This sample has roughly 310,000 distinct CDR3 sequences; about 3.5% occur once, and the top ten carry roughly a quarter. This clonotype was detected ten times or more. Per the germline V gene, CDR1 is DFQATT and CDR2 is SNEGSKA (reference sequence). V gave up 2 bases and J gave up 13 bases; unmatched junction bases: 9. There are 13 residues in the CDR3. The J gene is TRBJ2-1, the V gene TRBV20-1, with TRBD2 matching over 9 bases. The sequencing here drew on PBMCs, taken on the day of the yellow fever booster vaccination. The sequence was obtained from a man aged 18 to 29 who received the YFV17D yellow fever vaccine. The CDR3 here is CSARLGLAIVQFF. The DNA of the CDR3 is TGCAGTGCTAGACTTGGACTAGCGATAGTACAGTTCTTC.